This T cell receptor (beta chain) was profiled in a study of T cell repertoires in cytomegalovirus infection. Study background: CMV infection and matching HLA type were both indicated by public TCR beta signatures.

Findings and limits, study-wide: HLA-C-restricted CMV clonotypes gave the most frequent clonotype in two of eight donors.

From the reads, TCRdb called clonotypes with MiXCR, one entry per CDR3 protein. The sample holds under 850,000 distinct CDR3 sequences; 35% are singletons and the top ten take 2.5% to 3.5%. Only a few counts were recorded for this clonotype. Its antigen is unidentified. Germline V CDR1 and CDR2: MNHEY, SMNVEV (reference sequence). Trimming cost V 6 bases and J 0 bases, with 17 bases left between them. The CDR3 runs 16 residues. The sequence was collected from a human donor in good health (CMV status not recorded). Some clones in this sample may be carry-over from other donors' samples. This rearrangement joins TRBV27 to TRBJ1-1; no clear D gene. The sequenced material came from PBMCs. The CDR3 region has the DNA TGTGCCAGCAGCTCACTCAACCTAGGGATGAACACTGAAGCTTTCTTT. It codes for CASSSLNLGMNTEAFF.